This TCR beta chain was profiled in a study of T cell responses to AZD1222 COVID-19 vaccine. The wider study: Pooling of second doses given at about 4 or about 12 weeks was done.

Clones were sequenced by immunoSEQ multiplex PCR, and TCRdb holds only the in-frame ones, with some missing. The data show some 200,000 clones, roughly 92% seen once. The sequence was collected from an adult in good health. The material sequenced was peripheral blood, taken on day 0 of AZD1222 vaccination.

For the CDR3, the DNA is TGTGCCAGCAGTTCGACGGACCAGAACACCGGGGAGCTGTTTTTT. Translating it yields CASSSTDQNTGELFF. V and J are TRBV28 and TRBJ2-2; D not resolved. The V end lost 4 bases, the J end lost 1 base, and 10 bases lay between the germline ends. The CDR3 is made up of 15 amino acids. Germline lookup yields CDR1 MDHEN and CDR2 SYDVKM. The whole variable domain, remainder taken from reference TRBV28 and TRBJ2-2, is DVKVTQSSRYLVKRTGEKVFLECVQDMDHENMFWYRQDPGLGLRLIYFSYDVKMKEKGDIPEGYSVSREKKERFSLILESASTNQTSMYLCASSSTDQNTGELFFGEGSRLTVL.